Below, one T cell receptor beta chain is given with its context. The repertoire was sequenced with immunoSEQ multiplex PCR; TCRdb's copy has only in-frame clones and lacks some. This sample has around 10,000 clones; around 92% occur once, and the top ten carry around 1.6%. The sample comes from a study of T cells in tumors and immune-related adverse events. V was pared by 2 bases and J by 4 bases, with 8 bases between. Germline CDR1 and CDR2: MNHEY and SVGAGI. This CDR3 is 13 amino acids long. Material: lymph node tissue, obtained from a patient treated with anti-PD-1 therapy. This TCR was sampled from a female donor with metastatic renal cell carcinoma. The chain recombines TRBV6-5 with TRBJ1-1, with D possibly matching TRBD1 (5 bases). The CDR3 nucleotides read TGTGCCAGCAGTTACGAGGGGATCACTGAAGCTTTCTTT. Translation: CASSYEGITEAFF.